Sequencing of this TCR beta chain was carried out in a study of CD8+ T cells in alopecia areata. Treatment here: oral pan-JAK inhibitor, 5-10 mg twice daily. RNA extraction and reverse transcription yielded cDNA as sequencing template. TCRdb's table, derived via immunoSEQ multiplex PCR, lists solely in-frame clones and lacks some. This sample carries about 290,000 clones, roughly 60% of them seen once, and the ten largest clones take more than 1.5%. Findings and limits, study-wide: For patients receiving tofacitinib, scalp clonality and expanded CD8+ clones among the top 100 significantly decreased.

Trimming left V 1 base short and J 1 base short, with 12 bases between. Per the germline V gene, CDR1 is MGHRA and CDR2 is YSYEKL. This CDR3 has 16 residues. About this clone: Its specificity is unknown.

J is TRBJ2-3 and V is TRBV4-1, with D perhaps being TRBD1 or TRBD2 (5 bases each). This clonotype originated in a human donor with alopecia areata. This specimen consisted of CD4+ T cells sorted from blood, obtained at week 24, from a patient treated with tofacitinib. The CDR3 coding sequence is TGCGCCAGCAGCCAAGTGTTGGGGGAGCGCACAGATACGCAGTATTTT. The encoded protein is CASSQVLGERTDTQYF.